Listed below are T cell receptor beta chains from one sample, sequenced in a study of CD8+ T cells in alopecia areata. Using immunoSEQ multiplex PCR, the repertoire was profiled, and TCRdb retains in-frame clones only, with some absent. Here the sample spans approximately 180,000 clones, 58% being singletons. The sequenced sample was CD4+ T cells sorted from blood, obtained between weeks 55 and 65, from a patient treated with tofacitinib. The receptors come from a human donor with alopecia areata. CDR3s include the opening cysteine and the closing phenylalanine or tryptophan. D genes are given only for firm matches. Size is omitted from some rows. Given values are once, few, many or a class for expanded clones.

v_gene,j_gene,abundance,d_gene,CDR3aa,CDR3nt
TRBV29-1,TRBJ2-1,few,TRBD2,CSVATGGREQFF,TGCAGCGTTGCGACGGGGGGGCGTGAGCAGTTCTTC
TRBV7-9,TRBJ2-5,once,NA,CASRRLVVETQYF,TGTGCCAGCAGACGACTAGTAGTAGAGACCCAGTACTTC
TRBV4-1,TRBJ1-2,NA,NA,CASSPDGTNYGYTF,TGCGCCAGCAGCCCGGACGGAACTAACTATGGCTACACCTTC
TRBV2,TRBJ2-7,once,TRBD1,CASSDRQGVVEQYF,TGTGCCAGCAGTGATAGGCAGGGGGTTGTCGAGCAGTACTTC
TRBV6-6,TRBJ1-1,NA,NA,CASRQLMTEAFF,TGTGCCAGCAGACAACTTATGACTGAAGCTTTCTTT
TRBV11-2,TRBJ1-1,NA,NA,CASSPTGWELNTEAFF,TGTGCCAGCAGCCCAACCGGGTGGGAGCTAAACACTGAAGCTTTCTTT
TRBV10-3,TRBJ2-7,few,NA,CAAGTVEFNEQYF,TGTGCCGCCGGCACAGTAGAATTTAACGAGCAGTACTTC
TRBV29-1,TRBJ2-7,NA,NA,CSASVSAYEQYF,TGCAGCGCGAGTGTTTCAGCCTACGAGCAGTACTTC
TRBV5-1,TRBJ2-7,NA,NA,CASSLASGSYEQYF,TGCGCCAGCAGCTTGGCGAGCGGTTCCTACGAGCAGTACTTC
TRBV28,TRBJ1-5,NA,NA,CASSFILPARTGNQPQHF,TGTGCCAGCAGTTTTATCCTACCGGCCCGAACAGGGAATCAGCCCCAGCATTTT
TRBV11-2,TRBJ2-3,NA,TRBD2,CASSLRLAGSTQYF,TGTGCCAGCAGCTTACGACTAGCAGGTAGTACGCAGTATTTT
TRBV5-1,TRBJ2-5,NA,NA,CASSLEYKETQYF,TGCGCCAGCAGCTTGGAGTATAAAGAGACCCAGTACTTC
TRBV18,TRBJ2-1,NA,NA,CASSPGGEGYNEQFF,TGTGCCAGCTCACCAGGGGGTGAGGGATACAATGAGCAGTTCTTC
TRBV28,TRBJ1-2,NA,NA,CASTIPTRSGYTF,TGTGCCAGCACCATACCGACAAGGTCTGGCTACACCTTC
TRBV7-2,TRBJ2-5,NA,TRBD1,CASSPTGGWETQYF,TGTGCCAGCAGCCCGACAGGGGGGTGGGAGACCCAGTACTTC
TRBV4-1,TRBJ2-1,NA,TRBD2,CASSQEGSGGAKPQFF,TGCGCCAGCAGCCAAGAGGGTAGCGGGGGAGCTAAACCGCAGTTCTTC
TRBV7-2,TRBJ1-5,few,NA,CASSLALRQPQHF,TGTGCCAGCAGCTTAGCGCTGAGGCAGCCCCAGCATTTT
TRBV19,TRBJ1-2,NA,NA,CASNPGLKNYGYTF,TGTGCCAGTAACCCGGGACTTAAAAACTATGGCTACACCTTC
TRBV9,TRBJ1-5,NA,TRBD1,CASSDGTAGQPQHF,TGTGCCAGCAGCGATGGGACAGCGGGTCAGCCCCAGCATTTT
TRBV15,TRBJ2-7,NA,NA,CATSSRDNYEQYF,TGTGCCACCAGCAGCCGGGACAACTACGAGCAGTACTTC
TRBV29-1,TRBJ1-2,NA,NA,CSVVIQHEGYTF,TGCAGCGTTGTCATACAGCACGAAGGCTACACCTTC
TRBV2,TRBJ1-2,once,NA,CASRPRSGGTF,TGTGCCAGCAGGCCTAGGAGCGGTGGCACCTTC
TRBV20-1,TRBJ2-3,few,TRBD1,CSAIDRGTQYF,TGCAGTGCTATCGACAGGGGAACGCAGTATTTT
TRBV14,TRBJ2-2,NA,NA,CASSHWGAGELFF,TGTGCCAGCAGCCATTGGGGAGCCGGGGAGCTGTTTTTT
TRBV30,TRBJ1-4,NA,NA,CAWTPGRRDEKLFF,TGTGCCTGGACCCCAGGTCGCCGGGATGAAAAACTGTTTTTT
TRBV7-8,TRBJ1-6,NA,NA,CASSFKGLDSPLHF,TGTGCCAGCAGCTTCAAGGGTTTGGATTCACCCCTCCACTTT
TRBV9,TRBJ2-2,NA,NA,CASSPTAQTTGELFF,TGTGCCAGCAGTCCGACAGCACAAACCACCGGGGAGCTGTTTTTT